This TCR beta chain was retrieved from a study of T cells in Graves' hyperthyroidism and ophthalmopathy. Study-level points and caveats: Most thyroid-expanded clonotypes above 0.001 were also found in blood. Ophthalmopathy, which appeared later, was predicted by the model a median around 6.5 months before onset.

Those with hyperthyroidism were 18 to 65 years old, newly diagnosed, and ill for under 2 months. Exclusion of a patient resulted from uncontrolled infection, other autoimmune disease, pregnancy or lactation. Germline-derived CDR1 and CDR2 are SGHKS and YYEKEE (reference sequence). The CDR3 totals 12 residues. Trimming pared 7 bases from V and 6 bases from J, leaving 13 bases between. The investigators amplified TCR beta CDR3 regions from RNA transcripts. HTBI primers were the set used in a first-round RT-PCR of the TCR CDR3. From the multiplex PCR reads, TCRdb called clonotypes with MiXCR, one entry per CDR3 protein. Of about 610,000 distinct CDR3 sequences detected, about half appear once; the ten largest clones hold 7.5% to 8.5%. On this clonotype itself: What it recognizes is unknown.

The TCR sequence derives from a woman younger than 35 with Graves' hyperthyroidism. V gene TRBV5-5 combines with J gene TRBJ1-2; maybe TRBD1 (6 bases). Sequencing was carried out using peripheral blood or thyroid tissue (not recorded which). CDR3 in amino acids: CASPRAGDGYTF. Written as DNA, the CDR3 is TGTGCCAGCCCCCGGGCAGGGGATGGCTACACCTTC.